These T cell receptor beta chains were read from a single sample in a study of blood T cell repertoires in COVID-19. Repertoires were generated with immunoSEQ multiplex PCR, while TCRdb's copy carries only in-frame clones and drops some. Found here are 300,000 to 450,000 clones, approximately 87% of them singletons; the top ten hold less than 2.5%. The sequenced sample was PBMCs or T cells enriched from blood (not recorded which). Every receptor here comes from a middle-aged man in a cohort exposed to, infected with or recovered from COVID-19 (not recorded which). Each CDR3 is given with its conserved first and last residue. D genes are given only for firm matches. Only some rows state a clone size, as once, few, many or a class for expanded clones.

clone size | J gene | D gene | V gene | CDR3 protein | CDR3 DNA
- | TRBJ1-2 | TRBD1 | TRBV7-2 | CASSTWGQGDGYTF | TGTGCCAGCAGCACCTGGGGACAGGGGGATGGCTACACCTTC
- | TRBJ2-7 | - | TRBV7-2 | CASSSDTSYEQYF | TGTGCCAGCAGCTCGGACACGTCATACGAGCAGTACTTC
- | TRBJ2-3 | - | TRBV11-2 | CASSLLARRDTQYF | TGTGCCAGCAGCCTACTAGCAAGAAGGGATACGCAGTATTTT
- | TRBJ2-7 | TRBD1 | TRBV15 | CATSRIGQGYEQYF | TGTGCCACCAGCAGAATAGGACAGGGTTACGAGCAGTACTTC
- | TRBJ2-1 | TRBD2 | TRBV9 | CASSVTGGEFNEQFF | TGTGCCAGCAGCGTCACGGGAGGGGAATTTAATGAGCAGTTCTTC
- | TRBJ2-3 | TRBD1 | TRBV5-6 | CASSFDRGRGDTQYF | TGTGCCAGCAGCTTCGACAGGGGGCGCGGAGATACGCAGTATTTT
once | TRBJ1-1 | - | TRBV6-5 | CASTNTQNTEAFF | TGTGCCAGCACCAATACACAGAACACTGAAGCTTTCTTT
- | TRBJ2-1 | TRBD1 | TRBV9 | CASSPRQGDEQFF | TGTGCCAGCAGCCCCAGACAGGGCGATGAGCAGTTCTTC
- | TRBJ2-7 | TRBD2 | TRBV10-3 | CAISEPSGRNHYEQYF | TGTGCCATCAGTGAGCCTAGCGGGAGGAATCATTACGAGCAGTACTTC
- | TRBJ2-1 | - | TRBV18 | CASSPGALNNEQFF | TGTGCCAGCTCACCGGGGGCCTTAAACAATGAGCAGTTCTTC
few | TRBJ2-6 | - | TRBV18 | CASSLIGQSSGANVLTF | TGTGCCAGCTCACTGATCGGACAGAGCTCTGGGGCCAACGTCCTGACTTTC
- | TRBJ1-5 | - | TRBV9 | CASSPAPGGNQPQHF | TGTGCCAGCAGCCCCGCCCCCGGGGGCAATCAGCCCCAGCATTTT
- | TRBJ1-5 | - | TRBV6-5 | CASRNKEQPQHF | TGTGCCAGCAGAAACAAAGAACAGCCCCAGCATTTT
- | TRBJ2-7 | - | TRBV3-1/TRBV3-2 | CASSQGSQGTEQYF | TGTGCCAGCAGCCAAGGGAGCCAGGGGACCGAGCAGTACTTC
- | TRBJ1-1 | - | TRBV2 | CASSPDAGAFF | TGTGCCAGCAGCCCGGACGCGGGAGCTTTCTTT
- | TRBJ1-4 | - | TRBV5-1 | CASSPGSQGNEKLFF | TGCGCCAGCAGCCCAGGGTCGCAGGGGAATGAAAAACTGTTTTTT
- | TRBJ2-7 | TRBD1 | TRBV3-1/TRBV3-2 | CASSQDPGTGSYEQYF | TGTGCCAGCAGCCAAGATCCCGGGACAGGGTCCTACGAGCAGTACTTC
few | TRBJ2-1 | - | TRBV2 | CASSAQGLAYNEQFF | TGTGCCAGCAGTGCCCAGGGCCTAGCCTACAATGAGCAGTTCTTC
- | TRBJ2-3 | TRBD2 | TRBV10-3 | CAISESSGSKVTQYF | TGTGCCATCAGTGAGTCCAGCGGGAGTAAAGTTACGCAGTATTTT
- | TRBJ2-1 | TRBD2 | TRBV4-1 | CASSQDIGVAGYEQFF | TGCGCCAGCAGCCAAGATATTGGGGTAGCGGGCTATGAGCAGTTCTTC
- | TRBJ2-2 | TRBD2 | TRBV18 | CASDHSGTNTGELFF | TGTGCCAGTGACCATAGCGGGACGAACACCGGGGAGCTGTTTTTT
- | TRBJ1-5 | - | TRBV13 | CASSPGWPDQPQHF | TGTGCCAGCAGCCCCGGGTGGCCCGACCAGCCCCAGCATTTT
- | TRBJ2-1 | TRBD2 | TRBV4-1 | CASSPRLADHSYNEQFF | TGCGCCAGCAGCCCGAGACTAGCGGATCACTCCTACAATGAGCAGTTCTTC
few | TRBJ1-1 | TRBD1 | TRBV24-1 | CATSDAGTGNTEAFF | TGTGCCACCAGTGATGCCGGGACAGGGAACACTGAAGCTTTCTTT
once | TRBJ2-3 | - | TRBV2 | CASSEDELTDTQYF | TGTGCCAGCAGTGAAGACGAGCTCACAGATACGCAGTATTTT
- | TRBJ2-5 | - | TRBV29-1 | CSIQRETQYF | TGCAGCATACAACGAGAGACCCAGTACTTC
few | TRBJ1-1 | - | TRBV18 | CASSPGVGDTEAFF | TGTGCCAGCTCCCCGGGGGTTGGGGACACTGAAGCTTTCTTT